Following are 17 T cell receptor beta chains from one sample sequenced in a study of T cell changes during pregnancy in multiple sclerosis. The repertoire was sequenced with immunoSEQ multiplex PCR; TCRdb's copy has only in-frame clones and lacks some. Of tens of thousands of clones listed, 88% are singletons. Sequences were derived from CD4+ T cells from peripheral blood mononuclear cells, sampled before pregnancy. Receptor source: a female donor with multiple sclerosis, enrolled in a pregnancy study.

The gene calls are TRBV5-1 and TRBJ2-5; 10 bases line up with TRBD1. Trimming took 3 bases from V and 4 from J; bases not matched to a gene: 6. The CDR3 has 15 amino acids. Germline values: CDR1 SGHRS, CDR2 YFSETQ. CDR3 amino acids: CASSWGGTGVETQYF. DNA for the CDR3: TGCGCCAGCAGCTGGGGTGGGACAGGGGTAGAGACCCAGTACTTC.

This chain links TRBV7-2 with TRBJ2-7; TRBD2 matches 9 bases. CDR3 size: 14 residues. Losses at the gene ends were 5 bases for V and 6 bases for J; bases not matched to a gene: 8. Germline V lookup: CDR1 SGHTA, CDR2 FQGNSA. Here the CDR3 reads CASSPSSGASEQYF. CDR3 DNA sequence: TGTGCCAGCAGCCCGTCTAGCGGGGCCTCCGAGCAGTACTTC.

The CDR3 protein is CASSPQGVSYNEQFF. The CDR3 DNA follows: TGTGCCAGCAGCCCCCAGGGGGTCTCCTACAATGAGCAGTTCTTC. J is TRBJ2-1 and V is TRBV9; 7 nucleotides line up with TRBD1. Germline-derived CDR1 and CDR2 are SGDLS and YYNGEE. The CDR3 spans 15 residues. V lost 4 bases to trimming and J lost 0 bases; unmatched junction nucleotides: 4.

The V and J genes are TRBV30 and TRBJ1-5; D is undetermined. The CDR3 length is 16 residues. Per germline, CDR1 GTSNPN and CDR2 SVGIG (reference sequence). The germline V and J ends were trimmed by 3 bases and 2 bases, with 17 bases remaining between them. CDR3 sequence: CAWSHLPRGRNQPQHF. The CDR3, as DNA: TGTGCCTGGAGCCACCTACCACGGGGTCGCAATCAGCCCCAGCATTTT.

The CDR3 reads CASSWDRGSEKLFF. DNA for the CDR3: TGTGCCAGCAGCTGGGACAGGGGGAGTGAAAAACTGTTTTTT. V gene TRBV7-2 combines with J gene TRBJ1-4; TRBD1 matches at 11 bases. This CDR3 has 14 amino acids. Germline assignment: CDR1 SGHTA and CDR2 FQGNSA. V was pared by 4 bases and J by 7 bases, with 2 bases of the junction left unmatched.

This chain uses TRBV19 with TRBJ2-5; 8 bases match TRBD1. With V trimmed by 9 bases and J by 5 bases, 11 bases remained unmatched. Germline V gives CDR1 LNHDA, CDR2 SQIVND (reference sequence). This CDR3 has 14 amino acids. The CDR3 nucleotides read TGTGCCAGCCGCGACAGGGGAGTGAGCGAGACCCAGTACTTC. Translation: CASRDRGVSETQYF.

The chain couples TRBV5-6 to TRBJ2-6, with D possibly matching TRBD1 (6 bases). The length of the CDR3 is 19 residues. Germline CDR1 SGHDT, CDR2 YYEEEE. With 3 bases removed from V and 1 base from J, the gap between germline ends came to 20 bases. CDR3 amino acids: CASSWPNREMGSGANVLTF. CDR3 sequence (DNA): TGTGCCAGCAGCTGGCCGAACAGGGAAATGGGATCTGGGGCCAACGTCCTGACTTTC. Using reference TRBV5-6 and TRBJ2-6 for the parts outside the CDR3, the full variable domain is DAGVTQSPTHLIKTRGQQVTLRCSPKSGHDTVSWYQQALGQGPQFIFQYYEEEERQRGNFPDRFSGHQFPNYSSELNVNALLLGDSALYLCASSWPNREMGSGANVLTFGAGSRLTVL.

The V gene is TRBV28, the J gene TRBJ2-7, with TRBD1 matching 8 bases. Germline CDR1 is MDHEN and CDR2 is SYDVKM. CDR3 length equals 19 residues. V lost 0 bases and J lost 4; bases outside the gene matches: 17. CDR3 region: CASSLWKPQGAVPLYEQYF. The DNA of the CDR3 is TGTGCCAGCAGTTTATGGAAGCCTCAGGGGGCGGTTCCCCTATACGAGCAGTACTTC.

This chain connects TRBV5-1 to TRBJ2-2; 9 bases fit TRBD2. The germline CDR1 and CDR2 sequences are SGHRS and YFSETQ. The CDR3 is made up of 15 amino acids. The J segment lost 9 bases and the V segment lost 0 bases, leaving 6 bases of the junction unmatched. CDR3 sequence (DNA): TGCGCCAGCAGCTTGGTTGCAGCGGGAGGACGGGAGCTGTTTTTT. Protein sequence: CASSLVAAGGRELFF. The entire variable domain, with the rest obtained from reference TRBV5-1 and TRBJ2-2, is as follows: KAGVTQTPRYLIKTRGQQVTLSCSPISGHRSVSWYQQTPGQGLQFLFEYFSETQRNKGNFPGRFSGRQFSNSRSEMNVSTLELGDSALYLCASSLVAAGGRELFFGEGSRLTVL.

Only a few counts were recorded for this clone. The rearrangement uses TRBV30 and TRBJ1-1, with 8 nucleotides matching TRBD1. The ends lost 3 bases at V and 1 base at J; junction bases unmatched: 4. The germline V gene encodes CDR1 GTSNPN and CDR2 SVGIG (reference sequence). The CDR3 totals 14 residues. The CDR3 protein is CAWSRGTGNTEAFF. The CDR3 DNA is TGTGCCTGGAGCCGAGGGACAGGGAACACTGAAGCTTTCTTT.

This sequence joins TRBV27 and TRBJ2-3; 9 bases match TRBD2. Trimming cost V 2 bases and J 0 bases; bases outside gene matches: 6. CDR3 length: 17 amino acids. CDR1 is MNHEY, CDR2 SMNVEV, per germline (reference sequence). The chain's CDR3 is CASSLTRLAASTDTQYF. CDR3 nucleotide sequence: TGTGCCAGCAGTTTAACGAGACTAGCGGCTAGCACAGATACGCAGTATTTT.

This clone is a singleton in its sample. The rearrangement joins TRBV12-5 to TRBJ2-1; 9 bases are shared with TRBD2. This CDR3 contains 16 residues. V shed 2 bases, J shed 5 bases, and the junction held 7 bases outside the gene matches. The germline CDR1 and CDR2 sequences are LGHNT and FRNRAP. CDR3 protein: CASGLSSGTSNNEQFF. The CDR3 DNA reads as TGTGCTAGTGGTTTGTCGTCCGGGACTAGCAACAATGAGCAGTTCTTC.

This chain uses TRBV30 with TRBJ2-5; a weak D match, TRBD2 (6 bases). This CDR3 contains 13 residues. V lost 5 bases to trimming and J lost 5 bases, with 15 bases between them. Per the germline V gene, CDR1 is GTSNPN and CDR2 is SVGIG (reference sequence). CDR3 region: CAWERGKGETQYF. The DNA of the CDR3 is TGTGCCTGGGAACGGGGGAAAGGGGAGACCCAGTACTTC.

This rearrangement joins TRBV5-1 to TRBJ2-3, with 7 bases identical to TRBD2. This CDR3 contains 16 residues. Germline lookup yields CDR1 SGHRS and CDR2 YFSETQ. The J segment lost 1 base and the V segment lost 0 bases, leaving 5 bases of the junction unmatched. The CDR3 here is CASSLAVLAGTDTQYF. In DNA form, the CDR3 reads TGCGCCAGCAGCTTGGCCGTCCTAGCGGGCACAGATACGCAGTATTTT.

V gene TRBV11-2 combines with J gene TRBJ2-1; 9 bases line up with TRBD2. The ends lost 2 bases at V and 8 bases at J; junction bases unmatched: 7. This CDR3 has 15 residues. In germline, CDR1 is SGHAT, CDR2 FQNNGV. The DNA for the CDR3 is TGTGCCAGCAGCTTACTAGCGGGGAGGAGCGATGAGCAGTTCTTC. Translation gives CASSLLAGRSDEQFF.

The gene calls are TRBV30 and TRBJ2-3; no reliable D call. V was trimmed by 0 bases and J by 4 bases, leaving 11 bases between them. CDR1 and CDR2 (germline): GTSNPN, SVGIG (reference sequence). This CDR3 contains 14 residues. The CDR3, as DNA: TGTGCCTGGAGTGTATATGGAGCCGCAGATACGCAGTATTTT. Residues: CAWSVYGAADTQYF.

The V call is TRBV19, the J call TRBJ1-1; TRBD1 matches at 8 bases. The CDR3 covers 14 residues. Germline V gives CDR1 LNHDA, CDR2 SQIVND (reference sequence). V trimming: 6 bases; J trimming: 2 bases; junction bases outside the gene matches: 5. CDR3: CASRWDRKNTEAFF. The CDR3, as DNA: TGTGCCAGTAGATGGGACAGGAAAAACACTGAAGCTTTCTTT.